This entry features one T cell receptor beta chain sequence. TCRdb's copy holds only in-frame clones and misses some; the assay was immunoSEQ multiplex PCR. The sample has roughly 150,000 clones; approximately 81% are singletons. Per germline, CDR1 DFQATT and CDR2 SNEGSKA (reference sequence). V dropped 4 bases and J dropped 4; count of bases not matched to a gene: 8. This CDR3 is 14 amino acids long. This sample is part of a study of blood T cell repertoires in COVID-19. Study at large: Sample material is recorded as cDNA or gDNA derived from T cells, B-cell-depleted T cells, or PBMCs.

The sequencing sample was made of peripheral blood. The sequence was obtained from a woman in her sixties with COVID-19, enrolled during active disease. The chain links TRBV20-1 to TRBJ2-5, with 8 bases matching TRBD1. The CDR3 loop is CSAIDYRGRETQYF. The CDR3 bases are TGCAGTGCTATTGATTACAGGGGGAGAGAGACCCAGTACTTC.